These T cell receptor beta chains were read from a single sample in a study of CD8 T cells in Susac syndrome. TCRdb re-derived calls from the immunoSEQ multiplex PCR reads in MiXCR, one entry per CDR3 protein. The sample shows some 160,000 distinct CDR3 sequences, around 94% of them seen only once. Sequenced input: CD4+ T cells from PBMCs. These receptors all come from a human donor with Susac syndrome. Both conserved end residues are part of each CDR3. D genes are given only for firm matches. Size is omitted from some rows. Given values are once, few, many or a class for expanded clones.

d_gene	v_gene	j_gene	abundance	CDR3nt	CDR3aa
-	TRBV15	TRBJ1-2	-	TGTGCCACCAGCAGAGATCAGCAGACTAACTATGGCTACACCTTC	CATSRDQQTNYGYTF
-	TRBV6-6	TRBJ2-7	-	TGTGCCAGCAGTCACAGTGAGGGTAATGGATACGAGCAGTACTTC	CASSHSEGNGYEQYF
-	TRBV7-2	TRBJ1-5	once	TGTGCCAGCAGCTCAGACCGGGGCCTCAATCAGCCCCAGCATTTT	CASSSDRGLNQPQHF
TRBD1	TRBV6-5	TRBJ2-7	-	TGTGCCAGCAGTTCCACCTCGGACAGGTCTCGCTACGAGCAGTACTTC	CASSSTSDRSRYEQYF
TRBD1	TRBV14	TRBJ2-7	-	TGTGCCAGCAGCCGGGACAGGGGCACCTACGAGCAGTACTTC	CASSRDRGTYEQYF
-	TRBV18	TRBJ1-1	-	TGTGCCAGCTCTCGGGACATAAACACTGAAGCTTTCTTT	CASSRDINTEAFF
-	TRBV7-8	TRBJ2-3	once	TGTGCCAGCAGCTGGGGCAGCTACACAGATACGCAGTATTTT	CASSWGSYTDTQYF
-	TRBV27	TRBJ1-1	-	TGTGCCAGCAGTCCGTGGCCTGAGGGACGCGCTTTCTTT	CASSPWPEGRAFF
-	TRBV18	TRBJ2-5	-	TGTGCCAGCTCCCCAGGACAGAACATACAAGAGACCCAGTACTTC	CASSPGQNIQETQYF
-	TRBV7-3	TRBJ2-3	-	TGTGCCAGCAGCCGTTCTGGGGGGCTCCCTTCAGATACGCAGTATTTT	CASSRSGGLPSDTQYF